This is a list of T cell receptor beta chains from one sample in a study of cytomegalovirus exposure and HLA in healthy donors. The assay was immunoSEQ multiplex PCR, and TCRdb's table has in-frame clones only and misses some. The top ten clones hold 1% of a sample with about 130,000 clones, 80% of them seen once. Sequenced material: PBMCs. The receptors were gathered from a man in his forties or fifties in good health and CMV-seronegative. Each CDR3 is given with its conserved first and last residue. Each record gives: clone size, J gene, CDR3 length, V gene, D gene, CDR3 DNA, CDR3 protein. D genes are given only for firm matches. Clone sizes are given selectively: once, few, many, or a class where the clone is expanded.

few | TRBJ2-1 | 15 | TRBV5-1 | TRBD2 | TGCGCCAGCAGCTTGGCGACTAGCGCCTACAATGAGCAGTTCTTC | CASSLATSAYNEQFF
NA | TRBJ2-3 | 15 | TRBV28 | TRBD1 | TGTGCCAGCAGTTCGGGACAGGGGTTCCCAGATACGCAGTATTTT | CASSSGQGFPDTQYF
NA | TRBJ1-1 | 13 | TRBV19 | NA | TGTGCCAGTAGAACTCCGGGGGACACTGAAGCTTTCTTT | CASRTPGDTEAFF
few | TRBJ1-4 | 15 | TRBV2 | TRBD1 | TGTGCCAGCAGTGAATTTGACAGGGGGCTGGAAAAACTGTTTTTT | CASSEFDRGLEKLFF
NA | TRBJ1-2 | 12 | TRBV5-1 | NA | TGCGCCAGCAGCGAGGAATTCTATGGCTACACCTTC | CASSEEFYGYTF
NA | TRBJ2-3 | 14 | TRBV28 | NA | TGTGCCAGCAGTTTAGGGGGCGGCACAGATACGCAGTATTTT | CASSLGGGTDTQYF
NA | TRBJ2-3 | 13 | TRBV29-1 | NA | TGCAGCGTTGACAGGGGAGACACAGATACGCAGTATTTT | CSVDRGDTDTQYF
NA | TRBJ1-1 | 14 | TRBV5-1 | TRBD1 | TGCGCCAGCAGCTCGACAGGGACGGACACTGAAGCTTTCTTT | CASSSTGTDTEAFF
few | TRBJ2-1 | 16 | TRBV28 | NA | TGTGCCAGCAGTTCCCCGCTAGTTGGGTCCTACAATGAGCAGTTCTTC | CASSSPLVGSYNEQFF
NA | TRBJ1-2 | 13 | TRBV28 | TRBD1 | TGTGCCAGCAGCTACTTAGGGACAGCCGGCTACACCTTC | CASSYLGTAGYTF
NA | TRBJ2-2 | 15 | TRBV7-3 | TRBD1 | TGTGCCAGCAGCCCTAGACAGGGGCATGGCGGGGAGCTGTTTTTT | CASSPRQGHGGELFF
NA | TRBJ1-2 | 16 | TRBV15 | TRBD1 | TGTGCCACCAGCAGAGATCAACAGGGGGCCGGCTATGGCTACACCTTC | CATSRDQQGAGYGYTF
NA | TRBJ2-3 | 14 | TRBV5-5 | TRBD1 | TGTGCCAGCAGCTTACAGGGGGGCGCAGATACGCAGTATTTT | CASSLQGGADTQYF
NA | TRBJ2-7 | 18 | TRBV19 | TRBD2 | TGTGCCAGTAGTATGGGGCTAGCGGGAGATCCTGACTCCTACGAGCAGTACTTC | CASSMGLAGDPDSYEQYF
few | TRBJ2-7 | 15 | TRBV5-1 | TRBD2 | TGCGCCAGCAGCTACGGACTAGCGGGCTCCTACGAGCAGTACTTC | CASSYGLAGSYEQYF
once | TRBJ2-7 | 13 | TRBV18 | NA | TGTGCCAGCTCACCCGGACGGGAGTACGAGCAGTACTTC | CASSPGREYEQYF
NA | TRBJ2-7 | 15 | TRBV5-6 | TRBD1 | TGTGCCAGCAGCTTGGGAGGACAGGGAACCTACGAGCAGTACTTC | CASSLGGQGTYEQYF
few | TRBJ2-3 | 14 | TRBV5-1 | NA | TGCGCCAGCAGCTTGGCGGGACTTCCAGATACGCAGTATTTT | CASSLAGLPDTQYF
NA | TRBJ2-1 | 13 | TRBV7-6 | NA | TGTGCCAGCAGCCCCGTCGGAGCCGGGGAGCAGTTCTTC | CASSPVGAGEQFF
NA | TRBJ2-3 | 15 | TRBV6-6 | TRBD2 | TGTGCCAGCAGTTACACTAGCGGGGGGTACGATACGCAGTATTTT | CASSYTSGGYDTQYF
NA | TRBJ2-7 | 15 | TRBV7-9 | TRBD1 | TGTGCCAGCAGCTTTCCCGGGACAGTTGTCTACGAGCAGTACTTC | CASSFPGTVVYEQYF
NA | TRBJ2-3 | 14 | TRBV4-1 | TRBD2 | TGCGCCAGCAGCCACCCAGGGACTAAAGATACGCAGTATTTT | CASSHPGTKDTQYF
NA | TRBJ2-1 | 13 | TRBV30 | TRBD2 | TGTGCCTGTTCTAGCGGGTCCTACAATGAGCAGTTCTTC | CACSSGSYNEQFF
NA | TRBJ2-7 | 12 | TRBV10-3 | TRBD1 | TGTGCCATCACTGAACAGGGGGCGCCTCAGTACTTC | CAITEQGAPQYF
once | TRBJ1-5 | 15 | TRBV2 | NA | TGTGCCAGCAGAGCTCCCGGCCCTCGGGGTCAGCCCCAGCATTTT | CASRAPGPRGQPQHF
NA | TRBJ1-2 | 15 | TRBV18 | NA | TGTGCCAGCTCTCACGGACAGTCAAGTGACTATGGCTACACCTTC | CASSHGQSSDYGYTF
NA | TRBJ1-2 | 13 | TRBV11-2 | NA | TGTGCCAGCAGCTTTCTAGCTAACTATGGCTACACCTTC | CASSFLANYGYTF
NA | TRBJ2-4 | 13 | TRBV5-1 | NA | TGCGCCAGCAGCTTGGGCCAGATCAACATTCAGTACTTC | CASSLGQINIQYF
NA | TRBJ1-4 | 14 | TRBV10-3 | TRBD1 | TGTGCCATCCAGGGGACAGGGTTAGGTGAAAAACTGTTTTTT | CAIQGTGLGEKLFF
NA | TRBJ2-1 | 17 | TRBV5-1 | TRBD2 | TGCGCCAGCAGCCCCCAGGGACTAGCGGGAGCGGGCCATGAGCAGTTCTTC | CASSPQGLAGAGHEQFF
NA | TRBJ2-2 | 17 | TRBV5-1 | TRBD2 | TGCGCCAGCAGCCCAGATGGGACTAGCGGGAACACCGGGGAGCTGTTTTTT | CASSPDGTSGNTGELFF
few | TRBJ1-1 | 14 | TRBV5-1 | NA | TGCGCCAGCAGGATCACAGGGACCAACACTGAAGCTTTCTTT | CASRITGTNTEAFF
NA | TRBJ2-1 | 14 | TRBV5-4 | TRBD2 | TGTGCCACCTCACTAGCGGGAGCGGGGAATGAGCAGTTCTTC | CATSLAGAGNEQFF
NA | TRBJ1-6 | 21 | TRBV28 | NA | TGTGCCAGCAGTTTATACGCAGGACTTAAACGAAATAACTCCTATAATTCACCCCTCCACTTT | CASSLYAGLKRNNSYNSPLHF
NA | TRBJ2-5 | 14 | TRBV9 | NA | TGTGCCAGCAGCCCCGGACAGTTACAAGAGACCCAGTACTTC | CASSPGQLQETQYF
NA | TRBJ1-2 | 16 | TRBV4-1 | TRBD1 | TGCGCCAGCAGCCAAACCCCGACAGGGCTAAACTATGGCTACACCTTC | CASSQTPTGLNYGYTF
NA | TRBJ2-1 | 19 | TRBV5-4 | TRBD2 | TGTGCCAGCAGCCTATACGGGGGACTAGCGGTCAGCTCCTACAATGAGCAGTTCTTC | CASSLYGGLAVSSYNEQFF
NA | TRBJ2-2 | 14 | TRBV5-1 | TRBD1 | TGCGCCAGCAGCCTCCAGGGGGCCACCGGGGAGCTGTTTTTT | CASSLQGATGELFF
NA | TRBJ2-2 | 12 | TRBV5-1 | NA | TGCGCCAGCAGCTTGGCATCAGGGGAGCTGTTTTTT | CASSLASGELFF
few | TRBJ1-5 | 16 | TRBV28 | TRBD1 | TGTGCCAGCAGGGACGGGACAGGGGATAGCAATCAGCCCCAGCATTTT | CASRDGTGDSNQPQHF
NA | TRBJ2-1 | 16 | TRBV9 | NA | TGTGCCAGCAGCGTAGATCTGGGTGGGAGGTTGGAGGAGCAGTTCTTC | CASSVDLGGRLEEQFF
NA | TRBJ2-7 | 14 | TRBV27 | NA | TGTGCCAGCAGTTTAACAGGGTTTTCCTACGAGCAGTACTTC | CASSLTGFSYEQYF
once | TRBJ1-1 | 13 | TRBV10-3 | NA | TGTGCCATCAGTTCGGGGGGGGAGACTGAAGCTTTCTTT | CAISSGGETEAFF
NA | TRBJ1-1 | 15 | TRBV10-3 | TRBD1 | TGTGCCATCAGAAAAACCGGGACAGATAACACTGAAGCTTTCTTT | CAIRKTGTDNTEAFF
NA | TRBJ1-6 | 15 | TRBV30 | NA | TGTGCCTGGGTACAGGGAGGGTCCTATAATTCACCCCTCCACTTT | CAWVQGGSYNSPLHF
once | TRBJ2-7 | 14 | TRBV6-1 | TRBD1 | TGTGCCAGCAGTCGGGACAGGGTAAGCTACGAGCAGTACTTC | CASSRDRVSYEQYF
NA | TRBJ1-4 | 15 | TRBV5-5 | TRBD1 | TGTGCCAGCAGCGTAGGGGGCACGGCTAATGAAAAACTGTTTTTT | CASSVGGTANEKLFF
NA | TRBJ2-7 | 14 | TRBV5-5 | NA | TGTGCCAGCAGCCCCAGATTGATACCCTACGAGCAGTACTTC | CASSPRLIPYEQYF
NA | TRBJ2-5 | 14 | TRBV12-1 | NA | TGTGCCAGCAGCCTTAGCGGGGGGCGGGAGACCCAGTACTTC | CASSLSGGRETQYF
few | TRBJ1-1 | 15 | TRBV12-2 | NA | TGTGCAAGTCGCTTAGATCTCGGGGGTCTCCCTGAAGCTTTCTTT | CASRLDLGGLPEAFF
once | TRBJ2-1 | 16 | TRBV7-2 | TRBD2 | TGTGCCAGCAGCTTAGGATCGGGACTAGAGGTCTATGAGCAGTTCTTC | CASSLGSGLEVYEQFF
few | TRBJ2-7 | 13 | TRBV7-9 | TRBD1 | TGTGCCAGCAGCCGGGACAGATACTACGAGCAGTACTTC | CASSRDRYYEQYF
NA | TRBJ2-3 | 16 | TRBV9 | TRBD2 | TGTGCCAGCAGCGTAGAGGCTAGCGGGAAGACAGATACGCAGTATTTT | CASSVEASGKTDTQYF
NA | TRBJ2-1 | 15 | TRBV30 | NA | TGTGCCTGGAGAACACCTAGAGCTGTAGGCAATGAGCAGTTCTTC | CAWRTPRAVGNEQFF
NA | TRBJ2-5 | 14 | TRBV29-1 | TRBD2 | TGCAGCGTTGATGGGACTAGGGCTGAAGAGACCCAGTACTTC | CSVDGTRAEETQYF
NA | TRBJ1-2 | 14 | TRBV6-5 | TRBD1 | TGTGCCAGCAGAGAGACAGGGGGTGGCTATGGCTACACCTTC | CASRETGGGYGYTF
NA | TRBJ1-2 | 13 | TRBV9 | NA | TGTGCCAGCAGCGTTACAGGGTTCTATGGCTACACCTTC | CASSVTGFYGYTF
NA | TRBJ1-1 | 15 | TRBV18 | NA | TGTGCCAGCTCACCACAGGCAGGGGAGAACACTGAAGCTTTCTTT | CASSPQAGENTEAFF